A selection of T cell receptor beta chains follows, all from one sample in a study of a mutant IDH1 vaccine in newly diagnosed glioma. No cognate antigen is known for these TCRs. Profiled with immunoSEQ multiplex PCR; TCRdb holds only in-frame clones, not every one. This table has around 30,000 clones, around 80% appearing once. Material: PBMCs, obtained from a glioma patient whose treatment included an IDH1 peptide vaccine. Receptors originate from a woman aged 18-29 years with glioma. Both conserved end residues are part of each CDR3. Fields, in order: D gene, V gene, J gene, clone size, CDR3 DNA, CDR3 protein. A D gene is named only where the DNA matches it firmly. Rows may omit the clone size; those that give it use once, few, many or a size class.

TRBD1	TRBV19	TRBJ2-3	NA	TGTGCCAGTAGTATAGATGGGGGACAGACGCAGTATTTT	CASSIDGGQTQYF
NA	TRBV28	TRBJ1-2	NA	TGTGCCGGCAGTTTGGACAGATACTATGGCTACACCTTC	CAGSLDRYYGYTF
TRBD1	TRBV4-2	TRBJ2-7	NA	TGTGCCAGCAGCCAATTGTCCGCGGGACAGGGGATGCCTAGGGAGGGGCAGTACTTC	CASSQLSAGQGMPREGQYF
NA	TRBV19	TRBJ1-2	NA	TGTGCCAGTAGTATAGATAACCGGGACACCTCCTATGGCTACACCTTC	CASSIDNRDTSYGYTF
NA	TRBV5-5	TRBJ1-1	NA	TGTGCCAGCAGCTTGGTTTGGGAGACTGAAGCTTTCTTT	CASSLVWETEAFF
TRBD1	TRBV28	TRBJ2-7	NA	TGTGCCAGCAGACCCTCGACAGGGGGTTTACGCCGGAGCTCCTACGAGCAGTACTTC	CASRPSTGGLRRSSYEQYF
TRBD1	TRBV7-2	TRBJ2-5	NA	TGTGCCAGCAGCCAACAGGGGGCGGGAGAGACCCAGTACTTC	CASSQQGAGETQYF
NA	TRBV6-1	TRBJ2-3	NA	TGTGCCAGCAGTCACAGCACAGATACGCAGTATTTT	CASSHSTDTQYF
NA	TRBV27	TRBJ2-2	once	TGTGCCAGCAGTTTACAGGGATTGGGGGCCGGGGAGCTGTTTTTT	CASSLQGLGAGELFF
NA	TRBV7-2	TRBJ2-7	NA	TGTGCCAGCAGCTTAGCGGGGCCCGCATCCTACGAGCAGTACTTC	CASSLAGPASYEQYF
NA	TRBV2	TRBJ1-2	NA	TGTGCCAGCAGTGTTCAGGCCGTGCAACAAGGCTACACCTTC	CASSVQAVQQGYTF
NA	TRBV9	TRBJ2-2	NA	TGTGCCAGCAGCGATCGGGTCGGGACCGGGGAGCTGTTTTTT	CASSDRVGTGELFF
NA	TRBV5-1	TRBJ2-2	few	TGCGCCAGCACCACAGGGTATAGCGGGGAGCTGTTTTTT	CASTTGYSGELFF
NA	TRBV29-1	TRBJ1-1	NA	TGCAGCGTTGCTGCGTTGGTGGACACTGAAGCTTTCTTT	CSVAALVDTEAFF
TRBD2	TRBV18	TRBJ2-7	NA	TGTGCCAGCTCACCGTCTAGCGGGGGGGCCTACGAGCAGTACTTC	CASSPSSGGAYEQYF
NA	TRBV9	TRBJ2-1	few	TGTGCCAGCAGCGACTCCGGGGACCCTCGGAGTGAGCAGTTCTTC	CASSDSGDPRSEQFF
NA	TRBV7-6	TRBJ2-2	NA	TGTGCCAGCAGTTCGATCGGGGGGCGGTCGACCGGGGAGCTGTTTTTT	CASSSIGGRSTGELFF
NA	TRBV5-4	TRBJ2-7	once	TGTGCCAGCAGCTCCACCTCGCTAGATAGGCAGTACTTC	CASSSTSLDRQYF
NA	TRBV29-1	TRBJ1-1	few	TGCAGCGTTGACGGGCGCGGGGGTGAAGCTTTCTTT	CSVDGRGGEAFF
TRBD1	TRBV7-9	TRBJ1-2	NA	TGTGCCAGCAGCAAAGAAGAGGGGGCGTATGGCTACACCTTC	CASSKEEGAYGYTF
TRBD2	TRBV7-6	TRBJ2-5	once	TGTGCCAGCAGCTTAGGGTGGGAGGGAGCCCAAGAGACCCAGTACTTC	CASSLGWEGAQETQYF
NA	TRBV19	TRBJ1-1	NA	TGTGCCAGTGCGTTAGCTACATACACTGAAGCTTTCTTT	CASALATYTEAFF
NA	TRBV13	TRBJ2-3	NA	TGTGCCAGCAGCTCTAGCACAGATACGCAGTATTTT	CASSSSTDTQYF
TRBD2	TRBV25-1	TRBJ2-7	NA	TGTGCCAGTGGACTAGCGGGGAGCCTCTCCTACGAGCAGTACTTC	CASGLAGSLSYEQYF
NA	TRBV20-1	TRBJ1-1	NA	TGCAGTGCGGCAGGGTTTGGAGCTTTCTTT	CSAAGFGAFF
NA	TRBV29-1	TRBJ2-1	once	TGCAGCGTTCAAAGGGGGGGCGCTTGGAATGAGCAGTTCTTC	CSVQRGGAWNEQFF
NA	TRBV5-1	TRBJ2-5	NA	TGCGCCAGCAGTTCATTGGGGGTACGCCAAGAGACCCAGTACTTC	CASSSLGVRQETQYF
NA	TRBV5-6	TRBJ1-5	once	TGTGCCAGCAGCTTGATGTCCGCTCAGCCCCAGCATTTT	CASSLMSAQPQHF
TRBD1	TRBV19	TRBJ1-2	once	TGTGCCAGTAGCCCGGGACAGATATATGATGGCTACACCTTC	CASSPGQIYDGYTF
NA	TRBV6-1	TRBJ2-1	NA	TGTGCCAGCAGTGAGGGTTGGGGGGCTGAGCAGTTCTTC	CASSEGWGAEQFF
TRBD1	TRBV15	TRBJ2-3	NA	TGTGCCTCGAGTAGGCCAGGGGGAGTTACAGATACGCAGTATTTT	CASSRPGGVTDTQYF
NA	TRBV4-1	TRBJ1-1	once	TGCGCCAGCAGTCACCCGGGGGACACTGAAGCTTTCTTT	CASSHPGDTEAFF
NA	TRBV30	TRBJ2-5	NA	TGTGCCTGGAGTGTACAGGAGACCCAGTACTTC	CAWSVQETQYF
NA	TRBV2	TRBJ2-5	NA	TGTGCCAGCGGGAGGAGGGCCCAAGAGACCCAGTACTTC	CASGRRAQETQYF
TRBD2	TRBV6-5	TRBJ2-5	NA	TGTGCCAGCATGGGGGGGGGAGTGGAGACCCAGTACTTC	CASMGGGVETQYF
TRBD2	TRBV7-6	TRBJ2-1	once	TGTGCCAGCAGCTTAGGGGGTAGCGGGGCATACAATGAGCAGTTCTTC	CASSLGGSGAYNEQFF
NA	TRBV10-3	TRBJ2-5	NA	TGTGCCGTCTCAGGGGGGAAAGAGACCCAGTACTTC	CAVSGGKETQYF
NA	TRBV6-1	TRBJ2-7	NA	TGTGCCAGCAGTGAAGCGAATTACGAGCAGTACTTC	CASSEANYEQYF
TRBD2	TRBV4-3	TRBJ2-7	NA	TGCGCCAGCAGCCAAGATGGGACTAGCGGATCCTACGAGCAGTACTTC	CASSQDGTSGSYEQYF
TRBD1	TRBV5-1	TRBJ2-7	once	TGCGCCAGCAGCCGCGGGACAGGGGGCGAATACGAGCAGTACTTC	CASSRGTGGEYEQYF
NA	TRBV9	TRBJ1-3	NA	TGTGCCAGCAACCCGGGACTTCGGGCAGGAAACACCATATATTTT	CASNPGLRAGNTIYF
NA	TRBV27	TRBJ1-2	NA	TGTGCCAGCAGTTTAAGGGGAAATGGCTACACCTTC	CASSLRGNGYTF
NA	TRBV5-4	TRBJ2-5	NA	TGTGCCAGCAGCTTGTCACCTCCAGAGACCCAGTACTTC	CASSLSPPETQYF
TRBD1	TRBV4-2	TRBJ2-7	NA	TGTGCCAGCAGCCAAGGGGGACAGGGATCCTACGAGCAGTACTTC	CASSQGGQGSYEQYF
TRBD1	TRBV30	TRBJ1-6	NA	TGTGCCTGGAGGGAGGGACAGGGGGATTCACCCCTCCACTTT	CAWREGQGDSPLHF
NA	TRBV10-3	TRBJ1-2	NA	TGTGCCATCAGTCGTGGCTCTAACTATGGCTACACCTTC	CAISRGSNYGYTF
TRBD1	TRBV19	TRBJ2-7	NA	TGTGCCAGTAGTGACAGGGGGGCCTCCTACGAGCAGTACTTC	CASSDRGASYEQYF
NA	TRBV7-9	TRBJ1-1	NA	TGTGCCAGCACCCCGAGGGGGACTGAAGCTTTCTTT	CASTPRGTEAFF
NA	TRBV9	TRBJ2-5	once	TGTGCCAGCAGCGTAAATCCCGGAGAGACCCAGTACTTC	CASSVNPGETQYF
NA	TRBV6-6	TRBJ1-5	few	TGTGCCAGCAAGTTCGGGGGAGAGGGACAGCCCCAGCATTTT	CASKFGGEGQPQHF
TRBD2	TRBV2	TRBJ2-1	NA	TGTGCCAGCAAACCTAGCGGGAACTACAATGAGCAGTTCTTC	CASKPSGNYNEQFF